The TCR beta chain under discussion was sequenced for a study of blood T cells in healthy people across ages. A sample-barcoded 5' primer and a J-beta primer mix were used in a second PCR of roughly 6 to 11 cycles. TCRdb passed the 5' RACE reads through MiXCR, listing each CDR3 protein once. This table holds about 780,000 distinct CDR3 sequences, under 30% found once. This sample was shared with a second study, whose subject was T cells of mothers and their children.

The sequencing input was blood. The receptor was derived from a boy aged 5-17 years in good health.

Written as DNA, the CDR3 is TGTGCCTGGAGCCACCTAGGACTCGAGGACATTCAGTACTTC. It is translated as CAWSHLGLEDIQYF. The chain employs TRBV30 and TRBJ2-4, with TRBD2 as a possible D gene (5 bases). Germline CDR1 GTSNPN, CDR2 SVGIG (reference sequence). Trimming removed 3 bases at V and 8 bases at J, with 17 bases between. The CDR3 totals 14 residues. Full variable domain (missing parts from reference TRBV30 and TRBJ2-4): SQTIHQWPATLVQPVGSPLSLECTVEGTSNPNLYWYRQAAGRGLQLLFYSVGIGQISSEVPQNLSASRPQDRQFILSSKKLLLSDSGFYLCAWSHLGLEDIQYFGAGTRLSVL.